This T cell receptor beta chain was recorded in a study of blood T cell repertoires in COVID-19. As for the study in general: Whether acute or convalescent, the COVID-19 samples came from the United States, Italy and Spain.

Sequenced by immunoSEQ multiplex PCR; TCRdb stores in-frame clones only, minus some. The sample has 180,000 or so clones; 80% to 90% are singletons. The length of the CDR3 is 17 residues. V lost 3 bases and J lost 8, with 23 bases in between. Per germline, CDR1 SGDLS and CDR2 YYNGEE. This chain links TRBV9 with TRBJ1-4, with D possibly being TRBD1 (5 bases). Sequenced input: peripheral blood. The TCR originated in a middle-aged woman with COVID-19, enrolled during active disease. The CDR3 bases are TGTGCCAGCAGCGGACTCGACCTTTCTGGGGGAGGGGAAAAACTGTTTTTT. This encodes CASSGLDLSGGGEKLFF.